This T cell receptor beta chain appears in the sequencing data of a study of shared clonotypes between healthy human individuals. General observations from the study: The sole specimen, blood, was sampled, and tissue repertoires likely differ.

CDR1 and CDR2 from the germline V gene are MNHNY and SVGAGI (reference sequence). The V and J ends lost 0 bases and 6 bases respectively, with 13 bases between them. The CDR3 runs to 15 residues. Assay used: immunoSEQ multiplex PCR; TCRdb lists only in-frame clones, some missing. The sample lists roughly 2,500,000 clones, 93% occurring once. This clone was seen only once. The antigen is unknown. The V call is TRBV6-6, the J call TRBJ2-3; D possibly corresponds to TRBD2 (5 bases). Sequenced input: naive CD4+ T cells from PBMCs. Regarding subset: CD45RA+ positively selected. The source of this sequence is a man younger than 35 in good health. Some clones in this sample may be carry-over from other donors' samples. The CDR3 DNA is TGTGCCAGCAGTTACTCGAGAGGGAGAAGGGATACGCAGTATTTT. Its protein product is CASSYSRGRRDTQYF.